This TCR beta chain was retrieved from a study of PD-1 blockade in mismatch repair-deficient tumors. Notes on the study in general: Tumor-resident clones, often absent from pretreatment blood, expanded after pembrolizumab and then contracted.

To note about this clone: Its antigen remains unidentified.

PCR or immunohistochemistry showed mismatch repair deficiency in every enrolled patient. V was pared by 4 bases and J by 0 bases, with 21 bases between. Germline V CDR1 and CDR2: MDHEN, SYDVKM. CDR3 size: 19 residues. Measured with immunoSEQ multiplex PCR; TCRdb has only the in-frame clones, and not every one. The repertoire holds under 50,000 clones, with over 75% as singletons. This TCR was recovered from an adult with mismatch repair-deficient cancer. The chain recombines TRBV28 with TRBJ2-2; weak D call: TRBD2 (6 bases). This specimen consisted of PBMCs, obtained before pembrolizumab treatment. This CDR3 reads CASSSLPGTLETNTGELFF. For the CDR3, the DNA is TGTGCCAGCAGTTCCTTACCCGGGACTCTCGAGACGAACACCGGGGAGCTGTTTTTT.